This T cell receptor beta chain was captured in a study of T cell changes during pregnancy in multiple sclerosis. The trim removed 5 bases at V and 2 bases at J, leaving 3 bases unmatched. The CDR3 is made up of 13 amino acids. The germline V gene has CDR1 MNHNY and CDR2 SVGAGI (reference sequence). Profiling relied on immunoSEQ multiplex PCR, and the TCRdb table lists in-frame clones only, not all of them. The repertoire holds approximately 24,000 clones, with around 86% as singletons. This TCR derives from a female donor in good health, enrolled as a control in a pregnancy study. The chain couples TRBV6-6 to TRBJ2-7; 7 bases map to TRBD1. The material sequenced was CD8+ T cells from peripheral blood mononuclear cells, taken in the first trimester of pregnancy. CDR3 coding DNA: TGTGCCAGCAGTACCGGGACAGCCTACGAGCAGTACTTC. It yields the protein CASSTGTAYEQYF.